Included here is one T cell receptor beta chain sequence, with context. This clonotype was seen many times. It has no known antigen specificity. No much larger clonotype is one base removed from it; base qualities were not supplied. TCR beta CDR3 regions were amplified from RNA transcripts. The TCR CDR3 was subjected to a first round of RT-PCR using the HTBI primer set and the Qiagen OneStep RT-PCR kit. A second multiplex PCR round built the libraries, followed by size selection and purification. Paired-end sequencing of the libraries was performed with 100 bp reads on an Illumina HiSeq2000. In the authors' own workflow: SOAPnuke was used to process the raw data, throwing out any read that contained adapters or uncalled bases, had a mean Phred below 15, or lacked an exact constant-primer or identifier match. COPE v1.2.5 was used to merge the high-quality paired reads, and each unique nucleotide sequence was defined as a clonotype. MiTCR v1.1 was used to align the clonotypes against IMGT TRBV, TRBD and TRBJ reference segments. Only V-J combinations with frequency above 0.0001, covering 98% to 99.2% of repertoires, were analysed. The TCS score was defined as F50 (clonal expansion) divided by E x V (chaos), with BLOSUM62-based TCRdist calculated between CDR3 peptides within each V-J. Welch's t-statistics and random forest reduced 500 to 550 V-J features to some 14, which were used in a naive Bayes classifier (R e1071). Starting from the raw public reads, TCRdb applied fastp trimming at Q25, assembled clones with MiXCR and retained in-frame beta chains. Every entry covers one CDR3 protein and lists the most common genes and DNA from its rows. TCRdb assigned the V and J calls; the authors' analysis was not used. Within this sample are hundreds of thousands of distinct CDR3 sequences, with 15% to 18% of them counted one time only. The ten largest clonotypes hold about 14% of the sample.

A patient counted as having stable Graves' hyperthyroidism if no progression to ophthalmopathy occurred over 18 months of follow-up. The hyperthyroidism patients were between 18 and 65 years old and newly diagnosed, with a disease duration of less than 2 months. Exclusion was applied to patients with uncontrolled infections, other autoimmune diseases, pregnancy or lactation. Diagnoses were established on the basis of clinical symptoms, serum thyroxine and TRAb, thyroid ultrasound, and orbital computed tomography. Ficoll-Paque density gradient centrifugation was used to isolate PBMCs from around 9.1 ml of fresh peripheral blood. Total RNA was extracted using Trizol reagent, and RNA quality was assessed on an Agilent 2100 Bioanalyzer. Including the terminal cysteine and phenylalanine, the CDR3 comprises 15 residues. Of all the DNA, just the CDR3 is kept, 45 bases in frame from base 1. CDR1 SGHRS and CDR2 YFSETQ were looked up in the germline V gene. Cut back by 0 bases and 4 bases, the V and J ends lie 14 bases apart.

These data come from a study of T cells in Graves' hyperthyroidism and ophthalmopathy (dated by TCRdb to about 2019). As for the study more broadly: Peripheral blood was sampled at the time of initial diagnosis, prior to any treatment. TCR V-J signatures able to tell the groups apart were searched for in a discovery cohort of about a hundred patients, of whom more than 40 had Graves' ophthalmopathy and under 65 had stable Graves' hyperthyroidism. An independent validation cohort of around 19 hyperthyroidism patients and 17 patients who later progressed to ophthalmopathy tested prospective prediction of ophthalmopathy. The roughly 90 discovery patients were divided at random into training and test sets in a 7:3 ratio. The study also compared thyroid tissue and blood T-cell repertoires from 5 to 7 Graves' hyperthyroidism patients. Following sampling, methimazole starting at 30 mg daily was given to hyperthyroidism patients, and high-dose intravenous methylprednisolone was given to ophthalmopathy patients. The paper reports TCR Vbeta CDR3 sequencing of roughly 140 peripheral blood samples: fewer than 50 ophthalmopathy, around 80 hyperthyroidism and approximately 17 progressor patients.

Paper-wide results and their limitations: In cross-validation, a model built on a 13 V-J signature told ophthalmopathy apart from stable hyperthyroidism with 85% to 90% sensitivity and about 81% specificity, and in testing the same model reached 80%/75%. No statistical method was used to fix the sample size in advance, and group allocation was not hidden from the investigators. Most expanded thyroid clonotypes (frequency above 0.001) were also detected in blood, suggesting blood repertoires may reflect thyroid immune responses. In validation, the model predicted progression to ophthalmopathy with roughly 70% sensitivity and 72% to 85% specificity, a median of about 6 months before onset.

Source material: blood. The clonotype originates from a woman under 30 with Graves' hyperthyroidism. The rearranged chain carries TRBV5-1 and TRBJ2-7, with an unclear D gene assignment. The base sequence is TGCGCCAGCAGCTTGGGGTCCGGACGGCTATACGAGCAGTACTTC. The translation is CASSLGSGRLYEQYF.